This TCR beta chain was observed in a study of T-cell reconstitution after alpha-beta-depleted transplantation in children. The CDR3 consists of 15 residues. The germline CDR1 and CDR2 sequences are SGHVS and FQNEAQ. Trimming removed 5 bases from V and 5 bases from J, with 18 bases in between. Preparing the TCRbeta library involved the use of unique molecular identifiers. TCRdb reprocessed the PCR reads with MiXCR, giving one entry per CDR3 protein. Of hundreds of thousands of distinct CDR3 sequences in the sample, around 16% were seen once. The V call is TRBV7-8, the J call TRBJ2-5; a possible D gene is TRBD2 (5 bases). The material was PBMCs from the stem cell graft donor, obtained from the stem cell graft. This TCR came from a human donor who donated a stem cell graft to a child with acute myeloid leukemia. CDR3 sequence reads: CASSPFRGRGETQYF. The DNA for the CDR3 is TGTGCCAGCAGCCCGTTTAGAGGGCGAGGGGAGACCCAGTACTTC.